The 22 T cell receptor beta chains given below trace back to one sample, sequenced in a study of human T cells and chemical hapten exposure. The time point: pre-sensitization, week 0. Treatment here: therapeutic diphenylcyclopropenone sensitization with weekly scalp DPC. In TCRdb, the RACE reads were re-called with MiXCR into one record per CDR3 protein. The sample records about 270,000 distinct CDR3 sequences, 7.5% to 8% being singletons. The specimen was whole blood, collected in connection with sensitization to the hapten diphenylcyclopropenone (DPC). These receptors originate from a man aged 18-30 years with alopecia areata. Some clones in this sample may be carry-over from other donors' samples.

This clonotype was picked up a small number of times. The gene calls are TRBV7-8 and TRBJ2-4; D is perhaps TRBD1 (7 bases). The V and J ends lost 5 bases and 5 bases respectively, with 10 bases between them. Germline V gene lookup returns CDR1 SGHVS and CDR2 FQNEAQ. The CDR3 runs 13 residues. This CDR3 reads CASSGGTENIQYF. CDR3 in DNA: TGTGCCAGCAGCGGGGGGACAGAAAACATTCAGTACTTC.

This clonotype was seen more than once but under ten times. This rearrangement joins TRBV6-6 to TRBJ2-2, with D perhaps matching TRBD2 (5 bases). V was trimmed by 4 bases and J by 0 bases, leaving 18 bases between them. Germline loops: CDR1 MNHNY, CDR2 SVGAGI (reference sequence). The length of the CDR3 is 18 residues. DNA for the CDR3: TGTGCCAGCAGTTCTACCCATTCCGGGATCGCGAACACCGGGGAGCTGTTTTTT. As protein: CASSSTHSGIANTGELFF.

The gene calls are TRBV12-3 or TRBV12-4 and TRBJ2-1; 8 bases fit TRBD2. J gave up 7 bases and V 6 bases, and 8 bases lay outside the gene matches. The CDR3 is 14 amino acids. The CDR3 DNA reads as TGTGCCAGCAGCACGGGACTAGTCAAGAATGAGCAGTTCTTC. This encodes CASSTGLVKNEQFF.

This chain connects TRBV7-9 to TRBJ1-4; 8 nucleotides line up with TRBD1. Trimming took 4 bases from V and 6 from J; bases not matched to a gene: 4. Germline CDR1 is SEHNR and CDR2 is FQNEAQ (reference sequence). This CDR3 region has 14 residues. The CDR3 here is CASSSGQGDEKLFF. For the CDR3, the DNA is TGTGCCAGCAGCTCTGGACAGGGAGATGAAAAACTGTTTTTT.

A few counts support this clonotype. The V and J genes are TRBV6-2 or TRBV6-3 and TRBJ1-2; D not resolved. Trimming removed 2 bases from V and 1 base from J, with 5 bases in between. The CDR3 contains 13 residues. The germline gives CDR1 MNHEY, CDR2 SVGEGT. The CDR3 bases are TGTGCCAGCAGTTACCGGGATAACTATGGCTACACCTTC. The encoded protein is CASSYRDNYGYTF.

This clonotype came up a few times. The CDR3 nucleotides are TGTGCCAGCAGCTTAGAGCTGACAGAGAGCACAGATACGCAGTATTTT. Residues: CASSLELTESTDTQYF. The chain has TRBV11-2 and TRBJ2-3, with D perhaps matching TRBD1 (5 bases). CDR1 and CDR2 from the germline V gene are SGHAT and FQNNGV. V lost 0 bases, J lost 0 bases, and 10 bases lay in between. This CDR3 has 16 amino acids.

The V and J genes are TRBV6-2 or TRBV6-3 and TRBJ1-5, with 7 bases identical to TRBD1. The CDR3 has 16 residues. Germline V lookup: CDR1 MNHEY, CDR2 SVGEGT. With V trimmed by 6 bases and J by 2 bases, 10 bases remained unmatched. CDR3 protein: CASSGQTGIGNQPQHF. The CDR3 DNA sequence: TGTGCCAGCAGCGGACAGACAGGGATTGGCAATCAGCCCCAGCATTTT.

This clonotype was counted a few times. The rearrangement uses TRBV7-3 and TRBJ2-2, with TRBD2 as a possible D gene (6 bases). Trimming stripped 11 bases from V and 6 bases from J, with 25 bases between. The CDR3 has 16 residues. Germline V gene sequence: CDR1 SGHTA, CDR2 FQGTGA. The CDR3 DNA is TGTGCCTCGTCGATCTGGGAGGCAGGGTATGCCGGGGAGCTGTTTTTT. Protein sequence: CASSIWEAGYAGELFF. The full variable domain, in which reference TRBV7-3 and TRBJ2-2 provide the parts outside the CDR3, is GAGVSQTPSNKVTEKGKYVELRCDPISGHTALYWYRQSLGQGPEFLIYFQGTGAADDSGLPNDRFFAVRPEGSVSTLKIQRTERGDSAVYLCASSIWEAGYAGELFFGEGSRLTVL.

This clonotype occurred a few times. The chain uses TRBV9 and TRBJ2-3; D is possibly TRBD2 (5 bases). Germline V gene data show CDR1 as SGDLS and CDR2 as YYNGEE. The CDR3 sequence is 17 residues long. Trimming stripped 1 base from V and 5 bases from J, with 20 bases between. The CDR3 loop is CASSVTPRGGFEDTQYF. CDR3 nucleotide sequence: TGTGCCAGCAGCGTAACCCCACGTGGAGGTTTTGAAGATACGCAGTATTTT.

This clonotype was seen a few times. The V gene is TRBV6-1, the J gene TRBJ1-1; D not resolved. Per the germline V gene, CDR1 is MNHNS and CDR2 is SASEGT. V dropped 7 bases and J dropped 1 base, with 16 bases sitting between them. The CDR3 is made up of 15 amino acids. CDR3 DNA: TGTGCCAGCACCGCCCAGGCGGGCTGGAACACTGAAGCTTTCTTT. The encoded protein is CASTAQAGWNTEAFF.

The chain joins TRBV19 to TRBJ1-2, with 7 bases identical to TRBD1. From germline, CDR1 is LNHDA and CDR2 SQIVND (reference sequence). The CDR3 length is 13 residues. Trimming took 8 bases from V and 1 from J; bases not matched to a gene: 4. CDR3 in DNA: TGTGCCAGTGGACAGGTACTTAACTATGGCTACACCTTC. Amino acid sequence: CASGQVLNYGYTF.

This clonotype was detected a few times. The CDR3 DNA reads as TGTGCCAGCAGCTTAGTAGAACGGACCACCTACAATGAGCAGTTCTTC. Encoded protein: CASSLVERTTYNEQFF. The rearrangement joins TRBV7-9 to TRBJ2-1, with D unresolved. The V and J ends lost 1 base and 2 bases respectively, with 12 bases between them. CDR1 and CDR2 from the germline V gene are SEHNR and FQNEAQ (reference sequence). This CDR3 spans 16 amino acids.

Many counts were recorded for this clonotype. V is TRBV20-1 and J is TRBJ1-1; no definite D call. The CDR3 has 15 residues. Germline V lookup: CDR1 DFQATT, CDR2 SNEGSKA (reference sequence). With 0 bases removed from V and 1 base from J, the gap between germline ends came to 12 bases. The CDR3 reads CSARDLMVPNTEAFF. The CDR3 DNA reads TGCAGTGCTAGAGATCTAATGGTTCCGAACACTGAAGCTTTCTTT.

The sample holds many counts of this clonotype. The V call is TRBV14, the J call TRBJ2-2; D is unresolved. Trimming stripped 4 bases from V and 2 bases from J, with 5 bases between. The CDR3 is 13 residues long. Germline CDR1 and CDR2: SGHDN and FVKESK. CDR3 in DNA: TGTGCCAGCAGCCTAACCAACACCGGGGAGCTGTTTTTT. Its protein product is CASSLTNTGELFF.

This clonotype occurred many times. This chain joins TRBV9 and TRBJ1-6; D is uncertain. Germline V lookup: CDR1 SGDLS, CDR2 YYNGEE. The CDR3 runs to 14 residues. The V end lost 0 bases, the J end lost 8 bases, and 9 bases lay between the germline ends. CDR3 coding DNA: TGTGCCAGCAGCGTAGGTTCCATGGATTCACCCCTCCACTTT. Protein: CASSVGSMDSPLHF.

This clonotype was observed a handful of times. The chain recombines TRBV5-5 with TRBJ2-7; D uncertain. This CDR3 comprises 12 residues. The V gene lost 0 bases and the J gene lost 6 bases, with 7 bases spanning the gap. The V gene's germline CDR1 is SGHKS and CDR2 YYEKEE (reference sequence). The CDR3 is CASSLGVGEQYV. The CDR3 DNA is TGTGCCAGCAGCTTGGGGGTAGGCGAGCAGTACGTC.

Concerning this clonotype: The junction shows a germline mismatch at one end, possibly a read error. The chain uses TRBV5-6 and TRBJ1-1; tentatively, D is TRBD1 (5 bases). CDR1 is SGHDT and CDR2 is YYEEEE in the germline V gene. The CDR3 is 16 residues long. The CDR3 coding sequence is TGTGCCAGCAGCTTGTTGGGTAGGCGGGGGAACGCTGAAGCTTTCTTT. Protein sequence: CASSLLGRRGNAEAFF.

This clonotype has a handful of counts. This chain uses TRBV3-1 with TRBJ2-1; D might be TRBD2 (6 bases). CDR1 is LGHDT and CDR2 is YNNKEL in the germline V gene (reference sequence). This CDR3 is 16 amino acids long. V was pared by 6 bases and J by 2 bases, with 17 bases between. The CDR3 reads CASSRPRGSPYNEQFF. In DNA, the CDR3 is TGTGCCAGCAGTCGGCCGCGGGGCAGTCCCTACAATGAGCAGTTCTTC.

The table lists this clonotype with many counts. The rearrangement joins TRBV29-1 to TRBJ2-1, with no clear D. From germline, CDR1 is SQVTM and CDR2 ANQGSEA. Trimming took 4 bases from V and 0 from J, leaving 16 bases between them. The CDR3 consists of 16 residues. The CDR3, as DNA: TGCAGCGTTGTTGGCAGTCAGATAAGCTCCTACAATGAGCAGTTCTTC. It specifies CSVVGSQISSYNEQFF.

The chain employs TRBV12-3 or TRBV12-4 and TRBJ1-2; D remains unclear. Trimming pared 3 bases from V and 8 bases from J, leaving 10 bases between. The CDR3 spans 12 residues. The CDR3 nucleotides read TGTGCCAGCAGTTTCAGTGTTGAAGGCTACACCTTC. Translation gives CASSFSVEGYTF.

This clonotype was seen repeatedly, ten times or more. The V call is TRBV2, the J call TRBJ2-3; 10 bases fit TRBD2. Germline V gene lookup returns CDR1 SNHLY and CDR2 FYNNEI. Germline trimming cut 4 bases from V and 2 bases from J; bases unmatched to any gene: 6. This CDR3 spans 16 amino acids. The CDR3 spells CASSALLAGVTDTQYF. CDR3 in DNA: TGTGCCAGCAGTGCTTTGCTAGCGGGGGTCACAGATACGCAGTATTTT.

This clonotype has at least ten counts. This sequence joins TRBV12-3 or TRBV12-4 and TRBJ2-7, with TRBD1 matching over 8 bases. The CDR3 totals 13 residues. Trimming removed 5 bases from V and 1 base from J; junction bases left unmatched: 1. CDR3 sequence (DNA): TGTGCCAGCAGTCGGGACAGGTCCTACGAGCAGTACGTC. This encodes CASSRDRSYEQYV.